These 17 T cell receptor beta chains came from one sample sequenced in a study of blood T cell repertoires in COVID-19. Sequencing was performed with immunoSEQ multiplex PCR; in TCRdb, only in-frame clones are kept and a portion is missing. Among more than 200,000 clones listed, 86% were seen once. The source material was peripheral blood. These receptors originate from a man in his thirties or forties with active or convalescent COVID-19.

In its sample, this clone was seen a few times. This sequence joins TRBV6-5 and TRBJ2-3; the match to TRBD2 covers 8 bases. Looked up from germline, CDR1 is MNHEY and CDR2 is SVGAGI. The CDR3 has 14 amino acids. V dropped 8 bases and J dropped 6; count of bases not matched to a gene: 10. In DNA, the CDR3 is TGTGCCAGCGGAAGCGGGGGCGGCTGGGATACGCAGTATTTT. As protein: CASGSGGGWDTQYF.

The chain combines TRBV6-5 with TRBJ1-1, with D hard to call. Trimming left V 0 bases short and J 3 bases short, with 11 bases between. The CDR3 has 15 residues. Germline lookup yields CDR1 MNHEY and CDR2 SVGAGI. CDR3 nucleotides: TGTGCCAGCAGTTACTCGCGGGGAGGGCACACTGAAGCTTTCTTT. Protein: CASSYSRGGHTEAFF.

This sequence joins TRBV12-5 and TRBJ1-2; the match to TRBD1 covers 7 bases. The CDR3 totals 15 residues. With V trimmed by 1 base and J by 5 bases, 7 bases remained unmatched. Germline V gene lookup returns CDR1 LGHNT and CDR2 FRNRAP. The CDR3: CASGLAGGSDYGYTF. The CDR3, as DNA: TGTGCTAGTGGTTTGGCAGGGGGTTCCGATTATGGCTACACCTTC.

The chain has TRBV12-3 or TRBV12-4 and TRBJ1-6; 7 bases map to TRBD1. Trimming removed 7 bases from V and 9 bases from J; junction bases left unmatched: 6. The CDR3 contains 13 residues. The CDR3 reads CASTTGNLSPLHF. In DNA, the CDR3 is TGTGCCAGCACGACAGGGAATCTTTCACCCCTCCACTTT.

This clone was picked up a small number of times. CDR3 sequence: CASSRRLAGGRQETQYF. CDR3 sequence (DNA): TGTGCCAGTAGTAGACGACTAGCGGGGGGCCGCCAAGAGACCCAGTACTTC. The chain recombines TRBV19 with TRBJ2-5; 13 bases agree with TRBD2. The J segment lost 1 base and the V segment lost 4 bases, leaving 6 bases of the junction unmatched. CDR1 is LNHDA and CDR2 is SQIVND in the germline V gene (reference sequence). This CDR3 is built from 17 residues.

This clone was detected once. One end of the junction is discordant with germline, which a read error may explain. V is TRBV7-9 and J is TRBJ2-7; tentatively, D is TRBD1 (6 bases). The length of the CDR3 is 13 residues. From germline, CDR1 is SEHNR and CDR2 FQNEAQ (reference sequence). CDR3 nucleotide sequence: TGTGTCAGCAGCTTAGAACAGGGCTACGAGCAGTACTTC. As protein: CVSSLEQGYEQYF.

The chain combines TRBV5-1 with TRBJ1-3; no clear D. V was pared by 0 bases and J by 0 bases, with 10 bases between. The germline gives CDR1 SGHRS, CDR2 YFSETQ. The CDR3 is 16 residues long. The CDR3 reads CASSLGERSSGNTIYF. Here the CDR3 DNA reads TGCGCCAGCAGCTTGGGTGAGAGGAGCTCTGGAAACACCATATATTTT.

The chain uses TRBV5-1 and TRBJ1-2, with 9 bases fitting TRBD1. The CDR3 is made up of 15 amino acids. Unmatched junction bases numbered 8, after V lost 0 bases and J lost 8 bases. Germline values: CDR1 SGHRS, CDR2 YFSETQ. Here the CDR3 reads CASSLAAGQGSGYTF. The CDR3 nucleotides are TGCGCCAGCAGCTTGGCCGCGGGACAGGGAAGCGGCTACACCTTC.

The CDR3 loop reads CASSEQGNGYTF. The DNA of the CDR3 is TGTGCCAGCAGTGAACAGGGGAATGGCTACACCTTC. V usage is TRBV6-1 and J usage is TRBJ1-2; maybe TRBD1 (6 bases). The germline V and J ends were trimmed by 2 bases and 6 bases, with 7 bases remaining between them. Germline lookup yields CDR1 MNHNS and CDR2 SASEGT. This CDR3 has 12 residues.

The chain employs TRBV7-9 and TRBJ1-2; the match to TRBD1 covers 9 bases. The length of the CDR3 is 15 residues. V shed 1 base and J 3 bases; nucleotides not matched to a gene: 3. CDR1 is SEHNR, CDR2 FQNEAQ, per germline (reference sequence). CDR3 DNA: TGTGCCAGCAGCTTAGTTGACAGGGGGGACTATGGCTACACCTTC. Translated: CASSLVDRGDYGYTF.

This chain links TRBV3-1 (or the pseudogene TRBV3-2) with TRBJ2-1; TRBD2 aligns across 16 bases. This CDR3 is 17 amino acids long. The V gene's germline CDR1 is LGHDT and CDR2 YNNKEL (reference sequence). V was clipped by 4 bases and J by 2 bases; unmatched bases: 2. CDR3 region: CASSRGTSGGAYNEQFF. CDR3 DNA: TGTGCCAGCAGCCGAGGGACTAGCGGGGGGGCCTACAATGAGCAGTTCTTC.

This clone came up once. The chain is built from TRBV25-1 and TRBJ1-5; 10 bases map to TRBD1. Trimming removed 3 bases from V and 6 bases from J; junction bases left unmatched: 8. The CDR3 is made up of 16 amino acids. Germline CDR1 MGHDK, CDR2 SYGVNS. The DNA for the CDR3 is TGTGCCAGCAGTGAGTTGGACAGGGGGTATTTTCAGCCCCAGCATTTT. It codes for CASSELDRGYFQPQHF. Together with reference TRBV25-1 and TRBJ1-5, the CDR3 gives the full variable domain: EADIYQTPRYLVIGTGKKITLECSQTMGHDKMYWYQQDPGMELHLIHYSYGVNSTEKGDLSSESTVSRIRTEHFPLTLESARPSHTSQYLCASSELDRGYFQPQHFGDGTRLSIL.

The chain carries TRBV2 and TRBJ1-3; 8 bases align to TRBD1. This CDR3 spans 17 amino acids. Germline lookup yields CDR1 SNHLY and CDR2 FYNNEI. V lost 2 bases to trimming and J lost 1 base; unmatched junction nucleotides: 7. The CDR3 spells CASSEYGTGVSGNTIYF. In nucleotides, the CDR3 is TGTGCCAGCAGTGAATACGGGACAGGAGTATCTGGAAACACCATATATTTT.

J is TRBJ2-7 and V is TRBV7-6, with 7 bases that match TRBD1. Trimming took 5 bases from V and 2 from J; bases not matched to a gene: 3. CDR1 is SGHVS and CDR2 is FNYEAQ in the germline V gene. The CDR3 loop spans 13 amino acids. The CDR3 DNA reads TGTGCCAGCAGCAGGGGACAGACCTACGAGCAGTACTTC. Encoded protein: CASSRGQTYEQYF.

The rearrangement uses TRBV7-9 and TRBJ1-5; tentative D call: TRBD1 (5 bases). CDR3 length: 18 amino acids. Trimming removed 2 bases from V and 3 bases from J, with 20 bases in between. The germline gives CDR1 SEHNR, CDR2 FQNEAQ (reference sequence). For the CDR3, the DNA is TGTGCCAGCAGCTTATCGGCATGGGGGGTAGCGAACAATCAGCCCCAGCATTTT. This encodes CASSLSAWGVANNQPQHF.

The chain is built from TRBV19 and TRBJ1-2; TRBD1 might be the D (5 bases). CDR3 length equals 12 residues. V lost 3 bases and J 3 bases, leaving 5 bases between the germline ends. Germline loops: CDR1 LNHDA, CDR2 SQIVND (reference sequence). The CDR3 region has the DNA TGTGCCAGTAGTATCAGGGACTATGGCTACACCTTC. Its translation: CASSIRDYGYTF.

The V call is TRBV30, the J call TRBJ2-5; maybe TRBD1 (5 bases). V shed 0 bases and J shed 0 bases, with 14 bases lying between them. The CDR3 runs to 16 residues. Per germline, CDR1 GTSNPN and CDR2 SVGIG (reference sequence). CDR3 sequence: CAWSVMGPFYQETQYF. CDR3 sequence (DNA): TGTGCCTGGAGTGTAATGGGGCCTTTTTACCAAGAGACCCAGTACTTC.